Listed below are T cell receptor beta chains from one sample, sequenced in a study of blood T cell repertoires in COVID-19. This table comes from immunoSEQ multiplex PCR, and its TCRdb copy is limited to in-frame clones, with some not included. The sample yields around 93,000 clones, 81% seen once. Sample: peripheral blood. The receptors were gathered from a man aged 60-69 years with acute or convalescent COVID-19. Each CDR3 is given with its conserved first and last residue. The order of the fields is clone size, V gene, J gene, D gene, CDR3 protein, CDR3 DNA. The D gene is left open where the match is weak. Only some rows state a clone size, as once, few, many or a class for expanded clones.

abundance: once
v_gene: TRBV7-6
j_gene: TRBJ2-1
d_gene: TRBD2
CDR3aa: CASSSDNGLAGGEQFF
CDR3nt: TGTGCCAGCAGCTCCGATAATGGACTAGCGGGGGGTGAGCAGTTCTTC

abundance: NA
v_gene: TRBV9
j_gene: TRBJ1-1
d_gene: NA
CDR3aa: CASSVGGRNTEAFF
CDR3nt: TGTGCCAGCAGCGTAGGCGGGAGGAACACTGAAGCTTTCTTT

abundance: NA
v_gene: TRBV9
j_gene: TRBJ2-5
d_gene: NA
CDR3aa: CASSVSTSSQETQYF
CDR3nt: TGTGCCAGCAGCGTGTCTACTAGCAGCCAAGAGACCCAGTACTTC

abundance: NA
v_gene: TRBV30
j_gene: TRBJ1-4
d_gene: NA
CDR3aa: CAWSAGTNEKLFF
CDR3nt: TGTGCCTGGAGTGCAGGTACGAATGAAAAACTGTTTTTT

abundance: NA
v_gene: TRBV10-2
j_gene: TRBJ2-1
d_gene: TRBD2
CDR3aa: CASTHPSGRGENEQFF
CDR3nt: TGCGCCAGCACTCACCCTAGCGGGAGAGGTGAAAATGAGCAGTTCTTC

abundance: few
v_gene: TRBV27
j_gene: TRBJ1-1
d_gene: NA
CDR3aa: CASRIQGKNTEAFF
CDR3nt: TGTGCCAGCAGAATACAGGGAAAGAACACTGAAGCTTTCTTT

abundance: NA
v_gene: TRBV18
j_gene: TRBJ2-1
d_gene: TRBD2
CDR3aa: CASSPPGGGAGSDEQFF
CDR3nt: TGTGCCAGCTCACCACCCGGGGGGGGTGCAGGGTCTGATGAGCAGTTCTTC

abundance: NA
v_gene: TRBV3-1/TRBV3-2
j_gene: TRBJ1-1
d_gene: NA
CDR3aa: CASSQYRDTEAFF
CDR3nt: TGTGCCAGCAGCCAGTACAGGGACACTGAAGCTTTCTTT

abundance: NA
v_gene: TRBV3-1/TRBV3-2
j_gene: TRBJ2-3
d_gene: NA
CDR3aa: CASSQVISSTDTQYF
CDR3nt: TGTGCCAGCAGCCAGGTAATCAGTAGCACAGATACGCAGTATTTT

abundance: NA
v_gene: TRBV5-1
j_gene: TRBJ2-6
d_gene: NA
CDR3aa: CASSFEGANVLTF
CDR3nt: TGCGCCAGCAGCTTTGAGGGGGCCAACGTCCTGACTTTC

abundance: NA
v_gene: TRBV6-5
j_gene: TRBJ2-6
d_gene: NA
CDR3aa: CATSLPGANVLTF
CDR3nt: TGTGCCACGTCTCTTCCTGGGGCCAACGTCCTGACTTTC

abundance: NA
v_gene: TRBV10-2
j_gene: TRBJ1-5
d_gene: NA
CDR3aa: CASSRPSGRTVNQPQHF
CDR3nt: TGCGCCAGCAGTCGCCCCTCCGGAAGGACAGTCAATCAGCCCCAGCATTTT

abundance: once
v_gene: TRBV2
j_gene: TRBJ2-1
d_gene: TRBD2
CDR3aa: CASSSSGSSYNEQFF
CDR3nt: TGTGCCAGCAGTTCTAGCGGGAGCTCCTACAATGAGCAGTTCTTC

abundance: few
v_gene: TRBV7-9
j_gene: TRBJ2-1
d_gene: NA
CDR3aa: CASSPLVEQFF
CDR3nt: TGTGCCAGCAGCCCACTAGTTGAGCAGTTCTTC

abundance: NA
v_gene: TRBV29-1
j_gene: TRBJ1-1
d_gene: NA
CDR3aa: CSAGHTNTEAFF
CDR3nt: TGCAGCGCCGGACATACGAACACTGAAGCTTTCTTT

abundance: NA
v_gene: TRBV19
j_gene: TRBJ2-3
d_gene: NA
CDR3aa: CASSAQDYPNTDTQYF
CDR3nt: TGTGCCAGTAGTGCCCAGGACTACCCAAACACAGATACGCAGTATTTT

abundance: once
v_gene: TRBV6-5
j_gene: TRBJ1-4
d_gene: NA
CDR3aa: CASSYSGQANEKLFF
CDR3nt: TGTGCCAGCAGTTACTCGGGGCAGGCTAATGAAAAACTGTTTTTT